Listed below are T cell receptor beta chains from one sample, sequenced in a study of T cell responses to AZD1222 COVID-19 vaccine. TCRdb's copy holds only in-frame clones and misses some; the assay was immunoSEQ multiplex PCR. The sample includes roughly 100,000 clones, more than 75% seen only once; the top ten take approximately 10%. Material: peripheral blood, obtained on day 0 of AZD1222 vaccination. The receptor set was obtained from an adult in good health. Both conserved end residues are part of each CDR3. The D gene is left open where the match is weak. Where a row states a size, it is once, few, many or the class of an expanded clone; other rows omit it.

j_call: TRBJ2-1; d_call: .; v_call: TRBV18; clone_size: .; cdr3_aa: CASSPLADDEQFF; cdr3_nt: TGTGCCAGCTCACCTTTAGCGGACGATGAGCAGTTCTTC
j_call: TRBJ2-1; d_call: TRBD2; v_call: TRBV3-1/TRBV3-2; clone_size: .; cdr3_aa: CASSQIRTSGNNEQFF; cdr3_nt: TGTGCCAGCAGCCAAATCCGGACTAGCGGGAACAATGAGCAGTTCTTC
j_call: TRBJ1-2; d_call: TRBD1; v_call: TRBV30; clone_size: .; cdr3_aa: CAWSARDRDYGYTF; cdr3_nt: TGTGCCTGGAGCGCAAGGGACAGGGACTATGGCTACACCTTC
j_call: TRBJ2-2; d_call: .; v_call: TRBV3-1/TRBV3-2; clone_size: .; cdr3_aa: CASSQDFTPGELFF; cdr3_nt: TGTGCCAGCAGCCAAGATTTCACCCCCGGGGAGCTGTTTTTT
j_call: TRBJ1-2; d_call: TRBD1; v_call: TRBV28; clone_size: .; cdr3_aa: CASQPGTGPIYGYTF; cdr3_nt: TGTGCCAGCCAACCAGGGACAGGACCAATCTATGGCTACACCTTC
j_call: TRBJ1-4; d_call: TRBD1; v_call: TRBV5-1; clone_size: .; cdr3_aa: CASSTGDRVSTNEKLFF; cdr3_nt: TGCGCCAGCAGCACGGGGGACAGGGTCTCAACTAATGAAAAACTGTTTTTT
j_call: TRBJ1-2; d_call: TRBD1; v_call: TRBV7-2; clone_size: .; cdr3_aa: CASSAWTGNYGYTF; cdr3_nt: TGTGCCAGCAGCGCCTGGACAGGAAACTATGGCTACACCTTC
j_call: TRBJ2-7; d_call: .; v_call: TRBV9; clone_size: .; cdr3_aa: CASSVATGHPDYEQYF; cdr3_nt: TGTGCCAGCAGCGTAGCCACGGGACACCCAGACTACGAGCAGTACTTC
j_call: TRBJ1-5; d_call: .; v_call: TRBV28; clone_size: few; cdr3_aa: CASRRDVQPQHF; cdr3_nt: TGTGCCAGCCGCAGGGATGTTCAGCCCCAGCATTTT
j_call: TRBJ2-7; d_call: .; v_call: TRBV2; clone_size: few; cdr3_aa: CASTAGSRYEQYF; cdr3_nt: TGTGCCAGCACGGCAGGGTCAAGGTACGAGCAGTACTTC
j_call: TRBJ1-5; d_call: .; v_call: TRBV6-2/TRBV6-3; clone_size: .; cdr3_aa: CASSPRDQPQHF; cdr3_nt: TGTGCCAGCAGCCCCAGGGACCAGCCCCAGCATTTT
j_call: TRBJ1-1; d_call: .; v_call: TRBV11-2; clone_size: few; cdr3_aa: CASSLPGAEAFF; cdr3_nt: TGTGCCAGCAGCCTCCCAGGTGCTGAAGCTTTCTTT
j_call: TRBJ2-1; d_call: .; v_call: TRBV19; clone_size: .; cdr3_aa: CASTLTRTASYNEQFF; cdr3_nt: TGTGCCAGTACCCTCACCCGGACAGCCTCCTACAATGAGCAGTTCTTC
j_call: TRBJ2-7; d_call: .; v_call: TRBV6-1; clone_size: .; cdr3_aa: CASSDTTPGYEQYF; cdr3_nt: TGTGCCAGCAGTGATACAACGCCCGGTTACGAGCAGTACTTC
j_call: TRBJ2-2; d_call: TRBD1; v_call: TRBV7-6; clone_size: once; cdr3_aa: CASSRPGQGRTGELFF; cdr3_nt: TGTGCCAGCAGCCGCCCGGGACAGGGCCGAACCGGGGAGCTGTTTTTT
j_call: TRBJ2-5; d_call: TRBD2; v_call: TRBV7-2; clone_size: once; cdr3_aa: CASYEGGRAETQYF; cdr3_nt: TGTGCCAGCTACGAGGGCGGGAGGGCGGAGACCCAGTACTTC